This T cell receptor (beta chain) derives from a study of cytomegalovirus exposure and HLA in healthy donors. As regards this clone: Its antigen is as yet unknown.

TCRdb keeps only in-frame clones here, not all; method: immunoSEQ multiplex PCR. The profile shows approximately 270,000 clones, more than 75% of them singletons. Whole-study results and caveats: Rare TCR sequences predominated, though certain public TCRs were found in many donors. A classifier reportedly called cytomegalovirus status with high sensitivity and specificity.

CDR1 MDHEN and CDR2 SYDVKM come from the germline V gene. Deletions cut 6 bases from V and 3 bases from J, with 18 bases between. This CDR3 region has 15 residues. Input material: PBMCs. This clonotype originated in a man aged 18 to 35 in good health and CMV-seropositive. The rearrangement links TRBV28 to TRBJ2-7; either TRBD1 or TRBD2 may fit D (5 bases each). The CDR3 DNA reads as TGTGCCAGCAGCTCTCCCGGGGCCGGGCGCTACGAGCAGTACTTC. Encoded protein: CASSSPGAGRYEQYF.